These T cell receptor beta chains were read from a single sample in a study of blood T cell repertoires in COVID-19. Clones were read by immunoSEQ multiplex PCR, and TCRdb kept only the in-frame ones, dropping some. The sample gives around 170,000 clones, around four fifths of which show up once; roughly 8% is in the top ten. Sequencing was carried out using PBMCs or T cells enriched from blood (not recorded which). All receptors derive from a woman in her forties or fifties who had recovered from COVID-19. The CDR3 runs from the conserved cysteine through the conserved F or W. The D gene is left open where the match is weak. Clone size is not always given. Where it is, it says once, few, many or a class for expanded clones.

cdr3_aa cdr3_nt d_call j_call v_call clone_size
CASSRGTSGRGGQETQYF TGTGCCAGCAGTCGCGGGACTAGCGGGAGGGGAGGACAAGAGACCCAGTACTTC TRBD2 TRBJ2-5 TRBV11-2 .
CASSLAAGTYEQYF TGTGCCAGCAGCTTAGCGGCAGGGACCTACGAGCAGTACTTC . TRBJ2-7 TRBV7-2 .
CASSQNVAYEQYF TGTGCCAGCTCACAGAACGTAGCCTACGAGCAGTACTTC . TRBJ2-7 TRBV18 .
CASSQEAGQGKDTQYF TGTGCCAGCAGCCAGGAGGCTGGACAGGGAAAGGATACGCAGTATTTT TRBD1 TRBJ2-3 TRBV11-3 .
CASSPTGNNQPQHF TGCGCCAGCAGCCCGACAGGGAACAATCAGCCCCAGCATTTT TRBD1 TRBJ1-5 TRBV4-1 .
CASSLALAGGQETQYF TGCGCCAGCAGCTTGGCTCTAGCGGGGGGCCAAGAGACCCAGTACTTC TRBD2 TRBJ2-5 TRBV5-1 .
CASSLSRGPGTDTQYF TGTGCCAGCAGTTTAAGTAGGGGGCCGGGCACAGATACGCAGTATTTT TRBD1 TRBJ2-3 TRBV27 .
CASSLDHQGPTEAFF TGTGCCAGCAGCTTAGATCATCAGGGGCCCACTGAAGCTTTCTTT . TRBJ1-1 TRBV11-2 .
CASTGFGNTIYF TGTGCCAGTACAGGGTTTGGAAACACCATATATTTT . TRBJ1-3 TRBV19 .
CASSYSTGTQETQYF TGTGCCAGCAGTTACTCGACGGGAACTCAAGAGACCCAGTACTTC . TRBJ2-5 TRBV6-5 once
CASSPRGGSNQPQHF TGTGCCAGCAGCCCCAGGGGAGGGAGCAATCAGCCCCAGCATTTT . TRBJ1-5 TRBV6-2/TRBV6-3 .
CASSYSSSVKVGTGHQETQYF TGTGCCAGCAGTTACTCGAGTAGCGTGAAGGTCGGGACAGGGCACCAAGAGACCCAGTACTTC TRBD1 TRBJ2-5 TRBV6-2/TRBV6-3 .
CASSEGTVSNQPQHF TGTGCCAGCAGTGAAGGGACAGTTTCCAATCAGCCCCAGCATTTT . TRBJ1-5 TRBV6-1 .
CASSSGYTGRYEQYF TGCGCCAGCAGCTCAGGTTACACCGGGAGGTACGAGCAGTACTTC TRBD2 TRBJ2-7 TRBV5-1 .
CASSGERGQHTDTQYF TGTGCCAGCAGCGGTGAGCGAGGACAGCACACAGATACGCAGTATTTT . TRBJ2-3 TRBV4-2 many
CASSPTQGPSYEQYF TGCGCCAGCAGCCCAACACAGGGGCCATCCTACGAGCAGTACTTC TRBD1 TRBJ2-7 TRBV4-3 .
CASSFRGALSTEAFF TGTGCCAGCAGTTTCCGGGGGGCGCTTTCAACTGAAGCTTTCTTT . TRBJ1-1 TRBV28 .
CASSITGDYGYTF TGTGCCAGTAGTATCACAGGGGACTATGGCTACACCTTC TRBD1 TRBJ1-2 TRBV19 .
CASSPPPGQGDRNTEAFF TGTGCCAGCTCTCCCCCCCCGGGACAGGGGGATAGGAACACTGAAGCTTTCTTT TRBD1 TRBJ1-1 TRBV18 .
CASSSPGGPQHF TGTGCCAGCAGTTCCCCCGGTGGGCCCCAGCATTTT . TRBJ1-5 TRBV27 .
CASSLGLTDTQYF TGTGCCAGCAGCCTGGGCCTCACAGATACGCAGTATTTT . TRBJ2-3 TRBV7-9 .
CASSIRNGGPRAGELFF TGTGCCAGCAGCATCAGGAACGGAGGGCCACGTGCCGGGGAGCTGTTTTTT . TRBJ2-2 TRBV7-2 .
CASGLVQGVPYGYTF TGTGCTAGTGGTTTGGTTCAGGGCGTTCCATATGGCTACACCTTC . TRBJ1-2 TRBV12-5 .
CASSPSAGGISYNEQFF TGCGCCAGCAGCCCTTCTGCCGGGGGGATCTCCTACAATGAGCAGTTCTTC TRBD2 TRBJ2-1 TRBV4-3 few